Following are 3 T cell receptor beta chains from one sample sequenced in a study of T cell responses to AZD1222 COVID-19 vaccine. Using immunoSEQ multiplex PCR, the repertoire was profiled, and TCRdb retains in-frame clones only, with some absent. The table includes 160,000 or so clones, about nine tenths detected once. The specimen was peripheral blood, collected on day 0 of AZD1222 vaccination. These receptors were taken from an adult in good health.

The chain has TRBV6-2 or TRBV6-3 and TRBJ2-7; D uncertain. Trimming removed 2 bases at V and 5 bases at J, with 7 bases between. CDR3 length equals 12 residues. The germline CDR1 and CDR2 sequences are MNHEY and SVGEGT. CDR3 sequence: CASSYLRDEQYF. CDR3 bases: TGTGCCAGCAGTTACCTCCGGGACGAGCAGTACTTC.

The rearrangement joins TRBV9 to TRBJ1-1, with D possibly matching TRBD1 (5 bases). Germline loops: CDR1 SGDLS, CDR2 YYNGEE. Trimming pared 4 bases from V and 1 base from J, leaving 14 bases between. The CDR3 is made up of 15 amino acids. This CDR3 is CASSPRDRPNTEAFF. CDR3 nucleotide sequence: TGTGCCAGCAGCCCCCGGGACCGACCGAACACTGAAGCTTTCTTT.

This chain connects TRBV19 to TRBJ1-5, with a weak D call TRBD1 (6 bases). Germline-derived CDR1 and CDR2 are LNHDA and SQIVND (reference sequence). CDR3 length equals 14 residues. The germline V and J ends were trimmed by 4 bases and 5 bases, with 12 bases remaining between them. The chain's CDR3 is CASSTRGRYQPQHF. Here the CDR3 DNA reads TGTGCCAGTAGTACCAGGGGACGGTATCAGCCCCAGCATTTT.